The clone carrying this T cell receptor (beta chain) appeared a few times. What it binds is not known. This CDR3 is built from 16 residues. Germline-derived CDR1 and CDR2 are SGHAT and FQNNGV. The ends lost 2 bases at V and 7 bases at J; junction bases unmatched: 10. These data are taken from a study of response to subunit inactivated influenza vaccine. Notes on the study in general: There was a suggestion from the authors that each seasonal influenza vaccination recruits few new T cells.

TCRdb reprocessed the RT-PCR reads with MiXCR, giving one entry per CDR3 protein. The table lists 500,000 or so distinct CDR3 sequences, more than 15% of them singletons. The chain carries TRBV11-2 and TRBJ2-3, with TRBD1 matching 9 bases. Sequenced material: CD4+ T cells sorted from PBMCs, taken approximately 25 months after vaccination. This sequence was found in a man in his fifties or sixties who received an inactivated influenza vaccine. CDR3 DNA sequence: TGTGCCAGCAGCTTATTTATCCGGGACAGGGAAAATACGCAGTATTTT. Translated: CASSLFIRDRENTQYF.